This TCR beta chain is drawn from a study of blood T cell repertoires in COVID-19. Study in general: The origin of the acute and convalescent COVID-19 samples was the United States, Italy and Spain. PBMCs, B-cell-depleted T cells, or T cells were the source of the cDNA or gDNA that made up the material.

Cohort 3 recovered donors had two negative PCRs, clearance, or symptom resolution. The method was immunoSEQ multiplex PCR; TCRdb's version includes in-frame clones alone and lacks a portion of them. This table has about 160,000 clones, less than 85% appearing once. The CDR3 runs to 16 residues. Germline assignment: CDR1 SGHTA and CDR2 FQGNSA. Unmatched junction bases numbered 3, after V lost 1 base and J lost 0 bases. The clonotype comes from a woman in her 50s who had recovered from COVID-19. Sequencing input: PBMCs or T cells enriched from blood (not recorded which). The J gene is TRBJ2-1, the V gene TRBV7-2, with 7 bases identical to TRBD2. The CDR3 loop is CASSLGGGPSYNEQFF. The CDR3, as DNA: TGTGCCAGCAGCTTAGGGGGGGGTCCCTCCTACAATGAGCAGTTCTTC.